This note documents a single TCR beta chain sequence. As yet, its antigen is unknown. This CDR3 comprises 11 residues. CDR1 MNHNS and CDR2 SASEGT come from the germline V gene. V shed 7 bases and J shed 2 bases, with 5 bases lying between them. Time point specified: after neoadjuvant nivolumab, at surgical resection. The method was immunoSEQ multiplex PCR; TCRdb's version includes in-frame clones alone and lacks a portion of them. The table records about 10,000 clones, roughly two thirds of them present only once. This record belongs to a study of neoadjuvant anti-PD-1 for oral cavity cancer. Study observations and caveats: Non-responders to neoadjuvant nivolumab had significantly more clonal PBMC T cells than responders.

The chain uses TRBV6-1 and TRBJ1-1; D gene uncertain. This material consisted of PBMCs, taken after nivolumab (anti-PD-1) treatment. The clonotype originates from a person aged 40-85 years with oral cavity squamous cell carcinoma. The CDR3 sequence is CASILNTEAFF. CDR3 nucleotide sequence: TGTGCCAGCATCCTAAACACTGAAGCTTTCTTT.